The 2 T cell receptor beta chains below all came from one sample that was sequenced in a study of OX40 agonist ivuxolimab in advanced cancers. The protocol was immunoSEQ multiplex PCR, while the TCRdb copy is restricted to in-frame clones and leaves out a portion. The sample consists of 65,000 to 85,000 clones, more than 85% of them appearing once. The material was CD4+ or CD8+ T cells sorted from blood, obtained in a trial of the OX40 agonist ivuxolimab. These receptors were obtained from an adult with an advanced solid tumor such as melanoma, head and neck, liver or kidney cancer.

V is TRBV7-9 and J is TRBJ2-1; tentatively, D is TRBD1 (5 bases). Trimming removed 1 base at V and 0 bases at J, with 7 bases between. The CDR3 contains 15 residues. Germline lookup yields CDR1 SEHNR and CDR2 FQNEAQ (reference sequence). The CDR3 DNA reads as TGTGCCAGCAGCTTAGACAGGAGCTCCTACAATGAGCAGTTCTTC. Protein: CASSLDRSSYNEQFF.

The CDR3 nucleotides read TGTGCCAGCAGTTTAACGTCAGTGACCTCCTACGAGCAGTACTTC. Amino acids: CASSLTSVTSYEQYF. The rearrangement links TRBV28 to TRBJ2-7; no clear D gene. V gave up 2 bases and J gave up 0 bases, with 11 bases separating them. This CDR3 region has 15 residues. Per the germline V gene, CDR1 is MDHEN and CDR2 is SYDVKM.